The 23 T cell receptor beta chains reported below all come from one sample, sequenced in a study of blood T cell repertoires in COVID-19. Sequencing was performed with immunoSEQ multiplex PCR; in TCRdb, only in-frame clones are kept and a portion is missing. Among roughly 170,000 clones listed, about 87% were seen once. Input material: peripheral blood. The origin of the receptors is a man aged 35-49 years with active or convalescent COVID-19.

The CDR3 sequence: CASRNGDSGNTIYF. In DNA, the CDR3 is TGTGCCAGCAGAAACGGGGACAGTGGAAACACCATATATTTT. The genes are TRBV28 and TRBJ1-3; 7 nucleotides match TRBD1. With 6 bases clipped from V and 3 bases from J, the junction kept 5 bases outside the gene matches. This CDR3 is built from 14 residues. The V gene's germline CDR1 is MDHEN and CDR2 SYDVKM.

The V call is TRBV5-4, the J call TRBJ1-6; 9 bases agree with TRBD1. CDR3 size: 16 residues. J gave up 6 bases and V 3 bases, and 7 bases lay outside the gene matches. Germline values: CDR1 SGHNT, CDR2 YYREEE (reference sequence). This chain's CDR3 is CASSSIQGAGNSPLHF. In DNA form, the CDR3 reads TGTGCCAGCAGCTCGATACAGGGGGCGGGTAATTCACCCCTCCACTTT. The entire variable domain, with the rest obtained from reference TRBV5-4 and TRBJ1-6, is as follows: ETGVTQSPTHLIKTRGQQVTLRCSSQSGHNTVSWYQQALGQGPQFIFQYYREEENGRGNFPPRFSGLQFPNYSSELNVNALELDDSALYLCASSSIQGAGNSPLHFGNGTRLTVT.

V gene TRBV7-8 combines with J gene TRBJ1-1, with D possibly being TRBD1 (5 bases). The V gene's germline CDR1 is SGHVS and CDR2 FQNEAQ. The CDR3 covers 14 residues. V lost 4 bases and J lost 5, with 14 bases in between. CDR3 nucleotides: TGTGCCAGCAGCTCTAGGGTTGGGGGGACTGAAGCTTTCTTT. Residues: CASSSRVGGTEAFF.

The chain is built from TRBV12-3 or TRBV12-4 and TRBJ2-7, with 7 nucleotides matching TRBD2. V shed 8 bases and J 5 bases; nucleotides not matched to a gene: 6. CDR3 length: 12 amino acids. CDR3 in DNA: TGTGCCAGCGCCGCCCGGGGGGACGAGCAGTACTTC. It yields the protein CASAARGDEQYF.

The chain is built from TRBV27 and TRBJ2-1, with 13 bases lining up with TRBD2. Germline loops: CDR1 MNHEY, CDR2 SMNVEV (reference sequence). The CDR3 extends over 17 amino acids. V shed 5 bases and J 9 bases; nucleotides not matched to a gene: 13. Here the CDR3 DNA reads TGTGCCAGCAGTCCCGGGCCCTTACTAGCGGGGGGGATTGAGCAGTTCTTC. Its translation: CASSPGPLLAGGIEQFF.

This clone is a singleton in its sample. V gene TRBV7-2 combines with J gene TRBJ2-5, with 8 bases identical to TRBD1. From germline, CDR1 is SGHTA and CDR2 FQGNSA. J was trimmed by 4 bases and V by 5 bases; bases with no gene match: 9. The CDR3 has 15 residues. This chain's CDR3 is CASSTQGAARETQYF. The CDR3 bases are TGTGCCAGCAGCACGCAGGGGGCTGCACGAGAGACCCAGTACTTC.

Here the CDR3 reads CASTQVGGQSPHEQYF. The CDR3, as DNA: TGTGCCAGTACCCAGGTGGGCGGACAATCCCCTCACGAGCAGTACTTC. V gene TRBV19 combines with J gene TRBJ2-7, with D perhaps TRBD1 (5 bases). Per germline, CDR1 LNHDA and CDR2 SQIVND (reference sequence). The V and J ends lost 7 bases and 5 bases respectively, with 24 bases between them. This CDR3 region has 16 residues.

This clone appeared once. CDR3 region: CATSTGGEAYEQYF. The CDR3 DNA is TGTGCCACCAGCACCGGTGGGGAGGCCTACGAGCAGTACTTC. The chain combines TRBV15 with TRBJ2-7, with D perhaps matching TRBD2 (6 bases). Germline V gene data show CDR1 as LNHNV and CDR2 as YYDKDF (reference sequence). The CDR3 is 14 residues long. V was shortened by 4 bases and J by 2 bases, with 12 bases between the two germline ends.

This chain connects TRBV7-2 to TRBJ2-1; a weak D match, TRBD2 (7 bases). Per the germline V gene, CDR1 is SGHTA and CDR2 is FQGNSA. Between the trimmed V and J ends, which lost 10 bases and 2 bases, there was a span of 18 bases. The length of the CDR3 is 15 residues. CDR3 in DNA: TGTGCCACCGCGGGGGCGTCAGGGCCCTACAATGAGCAGTTCTTC. Protein: CATAGASGPYNEQFF.

The chain combines TRBV5-1 with TRBJ2-5, with D perhaps matching TRBD2 (6 bases). Germline CDR1 reads SGHRS; CDR2 reads YFSETQ. This CDR3 is 16 amino acids long. Trimming removed 0 bases from V and 1 base from J, with 13 bases in between. CDR3 bases: TGCGCCAGCAGCTTGGCGATAGCGGCCTTCCAAGAGACCCAGTACTTC. This encodes CASSLAIAAFQETQYF. The whole variable domain, remainder taken from reference TRBV5-1 and TRBJ2-5, is KAGVTQTPRYLIKTRGQQVTLSCSPISGHRSVSWYQQTPGQGLQFLFEYFSETQRNKGNFPGRFSGRQFSNSRSEMNVSTLELGDSALYLCASSLAIAAFQETQYFGPGTRLLVL.

This clone was seen just once. The chain links TRBV7-2 to TRBJ1-3, with a possible D match to TRBD1 (5 bases). This CDR3 spans 15 amino acids. The germline V and J ends were trimmed by 2 bases and 2 bases, with 10 bases remaining between them. Looked up from germline, CDR1 is SGHTA and CDR2 is FQGNSA. CDR3 residues: CASSLTRAAGNTIYF. CDR3 nucleotides: TGTGCCAGCAGCTTAACCAGGGCTGCTGGAAACACCATATATTTT.

This clone was seen once. V and J are TRBV5-1 and TRBJ2-3, with a weak D call TRBD1 (6 bases). The CDR3 covers 15 residues. Trimming took 0 bases from V and 2 from J, leaving 10 bases between them. The V gene's germline CDR1 is SGHRS and CDR2 YFSETQ. CDR3 region: CASSLGGHPTDTQYF. The DNA for the CDR3 is TGCGCCAGCAGCTTGGGGGGACACCCCACAGATACGCAGTATTTT.

V gene TRBV3-1 (or the pseudogene TRBV3-2) combines with J gene TRBJ1-6, with unresolved D. In germline, CDR1 is LGHDT, CDR2 YNNKEL (reference sequence). V lost 1 base, J lost 6 bases, and 10 bases lay in between. The CDR3 has 15 amino acids. DNA for the CDR3: TGTGCCAGCAGCCAAGTTGCAGGAGGTAATTCACCCCTCCACTTT. As protein: CASSQVAGGNSPLHF.

This clone appeared once. The chain couples TRBV5-1 to TRBJ1-5, with D uncertain. CDR1 is SGHRS, CDR2 YFSETQ, per germline. The CDR3 covers 13 residues. V was shortened by 4 bases and J by 4 bases, with 9 bases between the two germline ends. The CDR3 is CASSPEGNQPQHF. In DNA, the CDR3 is TGCGCCAGCAGCCCGGAGGGAAATCAGCCCCAGCATTTT. Filled out from reference TRBV5-1 and TRBJ1-5, the complete variable domain reads KAGVTQTPRYLIKTRGQQVTLSCSPISGHRSVSWYQQTPGQGLQFLFEYFSETQRNKGNFPGRFSGRQFSNSRSEMNVSTLELGDSALYLCASSPEGNQPQHFGDGTRLSIL.

This clone was detected only once. The chain carries TRBV11-3 and TRBJ2-4, with D perhaps TRBD1 (5 bases). Germline CDR1 reads SGHNT; CDR2 reads YENEEA. There are 15 residues in the CDR3. V shed 2 bases and J shed 8 bases, with 16 bases lying between them. CDR3 coding DNA: TGTGCCAGCAGCTTACCGACTCCAGGGTCGGACATTCAGTACTTC. Encoded protein: CASSLPTPGSDIQYF.

V is TRBV7-3 and J is TRBJ1-6; 8 bases fit TRBD1. The CDR3 has 14 amino acids. Trimming removed 4 bases from V and 5 bases from J; junction bases left unmatched: 1. Per germline, CDR1 SGHTA and CDR2 FQGTGA. CDR3: CASSWGQDNSPLHF. CDR3 bases: TGTGCCAGCAGCTGGGGACAGGATAATTCACCCCTCCACTTT.

The chain employs TRBV7-9 and TRBJ2-1; D ambiguous. CDR3 length equals 12 residues. Trimming stripped 2 bases from V and 7 bases from J, with 6 bases between. Germline CDR1 SEHNR, CDR2 FQNEAQ (reference sequence). The CDR3 DNA is TGTGCCAGCAGCTTAACGGTGAATGAGCAGTTCTTC. Amino acids: CASSLTVNEQFF.

The chain links TRBV6-6 to TRBJ1-2; TRBD1 aligns across 7 bases. Unmatched junction bases numbered 10, after V lost 0 bases and J lost 12 bases. There are 14 residues in the CDR3. Germline assignment: CDR1 MNHNY and CDR2 SVGAGI (reference sequence). DNA for the CDR3: TGTGCCAGCAGTTACTCGACGGGGACAGAACAAGACACCTTC. This translates into CASSYSTGTEQDTF.

The chain recombines TRBV6-1 with TRBJ2-5, with 7 bases lining up with TRBD2. V shed 4 bases and J 0 bases; nucleotides not matched to a gene: 11. The germline V gene has CDR1 MNHNS and CDR2 SASEGT. The CDR3 covers 17 residues. This CDR3 reads CASSVGFAGVYQETQYF. The DNA for the CDR3 is TGTGCCAGCAGTGTTGGATTTGCGGGGGTCTACCAAGAGACCCAGTACTTC.

CDR3 amino acids: CASSLHRGRQTGELFF. In DNA, the CDR3 is TGTGCCAGCAGCCTCCACAGGGGGCGTCAAACCGGGGAGCTGTTTTTT. The rearrangement joins TRBV7-8 to TRBJ2-2; TRBD1 agrees at 9 bases. The CDR3 extends over 16 amino acids. Germline V lookup: CDR1 SGHVS, CDR2 FQNEAQ. Trimming cost V 5 bases and J 5 bases; bases outside gene matches: 9.

The CDR3 sequence: CASSDRVGTQYF. CDR3 coding DNA: TGTGCCAGCAGTGACAGGGTTGGTACGCAGTATTTT. The chain couples TRBV25-1 to TRBJ2-3, with a possible D match to TRBD1 (5 bases). Trimming removed 3 bases from V and 8 bases from J, with 9 bases in between. This CDR3 is 12 amino acids long. Germline V gene lookup returns CDR1 MGHDK and CDR2 SYGVNS.

The chain joins TRBV7-9 to TRBJ1-4; D is ambiguous. This CDR3 comprises 14 residues. The germline CDR1 and CDR2 sequences are SEHNR and FQNEAQ (reference sequence). V was trimmed by 0 bases and J by 7 bases, leaving 9 bases between them. The CDR3 DNA reads TGTGCCAGCAGCTTAGCGCAGCACAGTGAAAAACTGTTTTTT. Translation gives CASSLAQHSEKLFF.

V is TRBV6-6 and J is TRBJ1-5; TRBD1 aligns across 7 bases. Per the germline V gene, CDR1 is MNHNY and CDR2 is SVGAGI (reference sequence). V was pared by 2 bases and J by 4 bases, with 5 bases of the junction left unmatched. CDR3 length: 15 residues. DNA of the CDR3: TGTGCCAGCAGTTACAGGCAGGGGGAGAATCAGCCCCAGCATTTT. Translated, it gives CASSYRQGENQPQHF.